A single sample gave rise to the 5 T cell receptor beta chains below, sequenced in a study of T cells expressing NK-cell markers. TCRdb re-called the 5' RACE reads; one entry per CDR3 protein, DNA not given. Reported are roughly 300,000 distinct CDR3 sequences; the ten largest clones contain about 4%. Sequencing input: blood T cells: a sorted CD56 or NKG2C T cell subset, CD4+ or CD8+ T cells, or bulk PBMC T cells (not recorded which). The origin of the receptors is a woman between 18 and 75 years old in good health.

The V call is TRBV5-1, the J call TRBJ1-5; TCRdb's assignment of TRBD1 cannot be checked, as there is no DNA. Germline assignment: CDR1 SGHRS and CDR2 YFSETQ. This CDR3 has 14 amino acids. The CDR3 loop is CASSIGDVNQPQHF. Supplemented by reference TRBV5-1 and TRBJ1-5, the full variable domain reads KAGVTQTPRYLIKTRGQQVTLSCSPISGHRSVSWYQQTPGQGLQFLFEYFSETQRNKGNFPGRFSGRQFSNSRSEMNVSTLELGDSALYLCASSIGDVNQPQHFGDGTRLSIL.

V usage is TRBV7-2 and J usage is TRBJ2-7; the D gene TCRdb calls, TRBD1, cannot be checked with no DNA. The V gene's germline CDR1 is SGHTA and CDR2 FQGNSA. CDR3 size: 13 residues. CDR3 sequence: CASSPGFIYEQYF. The full variable domain, completed using reference TRBV7-2 and TRBJ2-7, is GAGVSQSPSNKVTEKGKDVELRCDPISGHTALYWYRQSLGQGLEFLIYFQGNSAPDKSGLPSDRFSAERTGGSVSTLTIQRTQQEDSAVYLCASSPGFIYEQYFGPGTRLTVT.

The gene calls are TRBV29-1 and TRBJ1-5; TCRdb outputs TRBD1, but without DNA this stays unchecked. Germline assignment: CDR1 SQVTM and CDR2 ANQGSEA. The CDR3 sequence is 11 residues long. CDR3 in amino acids: CSVDDGGPQHF.

V usage is TRBV3-1 and J usage is TRBJ2-3; TCRdb proposes TRBD1, but this gene call is untestable without DNA. Germline loops: CDR1 LGHDT, CDR2 YNNKEL (reference sequence). The CDR3 runs to 14 residues. CDR3 loop: CASCRGPSTDTQYF.

V and J are TRBV2 and TRBJ2-1. This CDR3 spans 16 amino acids. Germline loops: CDR1 SNHLY, CDR2 FYNNEI. The CDR3 sequence is CASSEIGRSSYNEQFF.